This record looks at one T cell receptor beta chain sequence and its context. Its antigen is undetermined. This table comes from immunoSEQ multiplex PCR, and its TCRdb copy is limited to in-frame clones, with some not included. The data show tens of thousands of clones, roughly 93% seen once. These data originate in a study of siplizumab effects on memory and regulatory T cells. Study-wide results and caveats: Siplizumab conditions gave an average of around 70% Treg-derived mappable alloreactive CD4+ clones, versus 25% to 30% for controls. Contribution to the alloresponse seemed major for naive T cells, which also seemed more diverse than memory cells.

Deletions cut 4 bases from V and 3 bases from J, with 19 bases between. The CDR3 has 16 amino acids. Germline assignment: CDR1 SEHNR and CDR2 FQNEAQ (reference sequence). The source of this sequence is a human donor in good health. Sequences were obtained from CD8+ T cells sorted from blood. The rearrangement links TRBV7-9 to TRBJ2-7; no reliable D call. CDR3 sequence reads: CASSSPSGQVLYEQYF. CDR3 DNA: TGTGCCAGCAGCTCCCCCTCCGGGCAGGTTCTCTACGAGCAGTACTTC.